These 30 T cell receptor beta chains originate from one sample sequenced in a study of radiotherapy plus CTLA-4 blockade in lung cancer. Here immunoSEQ multiplex PCR was the method, and the copy in TCRdb shows in-frame clones only, minus some. The sample lists about 90,000 clones, approximately 80% seen once, with roughly 15% in the top ten. Here the sequenced sample was peripheral blood, taken from a patient treated with radiotherapy plus ipilimumab. These receptors all come from a human donor with non-small cell lung cancer that progressed on radiotherapy plus ipilimumab.

This chain connects TRBV18 to TRBJ2-3; D unresolved. CDR1 is KGHSH and CDR2 is LQKENI in the germline V gene. The CDR3 is made up of 15 amino acids. V lost 0 bases and J lost 3, with 10 bases in between. The DNA for the CDR3 is TGTGCCAGCTCACCACCGTTCGAGTTAACAGATACGCAGTATTTT. This codes for CASSPPFELTDTQYF. Full variable domain (outside the CDR3, taken from reference TRBV18 and TRBJ2-3): NAGVMQNPRHLVRRRGQEARLRCSPMKGHSHVYWYRQLPEEGLKFMVYLQKENIIDESGMPKERFSAEFPKEGPSILRIQQVVRGDSAAYFCASSPPFELTDTQYFGPGTRLTVL.

This clone was detected only once. The chain uses TRBV29-1 and TRBJ2-3; D not resolved. Germline V lookup: CDR1 SQVTM, CDR2 ANQGSEA. V was pared by 3 bases and J by 2 bases, with 6 bases between. The CDR3 has 12 residues. The CDR3 reads CSVELTTDTQYF. CDR3 DNA: TGCAGCGTTGAGTTAACCACAGATACGCAGTATTTT.

V and J are TRBV15 and TRBJ2-7, with 8 bases aligning to TRBD2. Trimming removed 0 bases from V and 5 bases from J; junction bases left unmatched: 6. CDR1 is LNHNV and CDR2 is YYDKDF in the germline V gene (reference sequence). There are 15 residues in the CDR3. The CDR3 here is CATSRDRGGLDEQYF. CDR3 DNA sequence: TGTGCCACCAGCAGAGACCGGGGGGGCCTCGACGAGCAGTACTTC.

The chain combines TRBV2 with TRBJ1-1; D gene unclear. Germline V lookup: CDR1 SNHLY, CDR2 FYNNEI. Trimming pared 6 bases from V and 5 bases from J, leaving 10 bases between. This CDR3 spans 12 amino acids. This CDR3 is CASRASGTEAFF. The CDR3 bases are TGTGCCAGCAGGGCATCCGGGACTGAAGCTTTCTTT.

This chain links TRBV18 with TRBJ1-2; unclear D gene. Trimming pared 3 bases from V and 10 bases from J, leaving 12 bases between. This CDR3 is built from 12 residues. Looked up from germline, CDR1 is KGHSH and CDR2 is LQKENI. DNA for the CDR3: TGTGCCAGCTCACCGGAACAGTCCCACTACACCTTC. Translating gives CASSPEQSHYTF.

This clone turned up a few times. The chain employs TRBV11-2 and TRBJ1-1, with TRBD1 as a possible D gene (5 bases). The CDR3 is made up of 14 amino acids. In germline, CDR1 is SGHAT, CDR2 FQNNGV. The ends were cut back, 0 bases at V and 6 bases at J, with 11 bases in the middle. This CDR3 is CASSLEGVGSEAFF. Here the CDR3 DNA reads TGTGCCAGCAGCTTAGAGGGGGTGGGGTCTGAAGCTTTCTTT.

The V gene is TRBV14, the J gene TRBJ2-1; TRBD2 is a possible D gene (5 bases). V shed 1 base and J shed 9 bases, with 13 bases lying between them. This CDR3 has 14 amino acids. Per germline, CDR1 SGHDN and CDR2 FVKESK. The CDR3 here is CASSQAEGLGEQFF. The CDR3 DNA reads TGTGCCAGCAGCCAAGCAGAGGGTTTGGGTGAGCAGTTCTTC.

The chain uses TRBV30 and TRBJ1-5, with D possibly matching TRBD1 (5 bases). Trimming removed 4 bases at V and 0 bases at J, with 10 bases between. Germline V gene lookup returns CDR1 GTSNPN and CDR2 SVGIG (reference sequence). The CDR3 is made up of 14 amino acids. CDR3 in amino acids: CAWNQGHSNQPQHF. In DNA form, the CDR3 reads TGTGCCTGGAACCAGGGTCATAGCAATCAGCCCCAGCATTTT.

The chain recombines TRBV7-3 with TRBJ2-1; no firm D call. Germline V gene data show CDR1 as SGHTA and CDR2 as FQGTGA. This CDR3 contains 13 residues. Trimming took off 1 base at V and 11 bases at J, with 12 bases between the two ends. CDR3 protein: CASSLIVGAQQFF. Written as DNA, the CDR3 is TGTGCCAGCAGCTTAATCGTTGGAGCTCAGCAGTTCTTC.

The rearrangement joins TRBV4-1 to TRBJ1-5, with D perhaps TRBD1 (6 bases). The V end was cut by 5 bases, the J end by 2 bases, with 16 bases between. The CDR3 consists of 16 residues. CDR1 MGHRA and CDR2 YSYEKL come from the germline V gene. The DNA of the CDR3 is TGCGCCAGCAGCGGCAGGGACAACCCACGCAATCAGCCCCAGCATTTT. Translating gives CASSGRDNPRNQPQHF.

The rearrangement uses TRBV4-2 and TRBJ2-7; D is unclear. V lost 0 bases, J lost 0 bases, and 9 bases lay in between. The CDR3 totals 15 residues. CDR1 is LGHNA and CDR2 is YNFKEQ in the germline V gene. The CDR3 bases are TGTGCCAGCAGCCAAGATACAGCCAGCTCCTACGAGCAGTACTTC. Translating gives CASSQDTASSYEQYF.

The V call is TRBV5-1, the J call TRBJ2-7, with 10 bases matching TRBD1. The CDR3 loop spans 14 amino acids. Trimming removed 2 bases from V and 4 bases from J; junction bases left unmatched: 3. Germline CDR1 is SGHRS and CDR2 is YFSETQ. The CDR3, as DNA: TGCGCCAGCAGCTTAGGACAGGGGGATTACGAGCAGTACTTC. Amino acid sequence: CASSLGQGDYEQYF.

The chain links TRBV18 to TRBJ1-4; D unresolved. The CDR3 sequence is 14 residues long. Trimming took 3 bases from V and 3 from J, leaving 8 bases between them. Germline CDR1 KGHSH, CDR2 LQKENI. CDR3 sequence: CASSPYTANEKLFF. CDR3 coding DNA: TGTGCCAGCTCACCCTATACTGCTAATGAAAAACTGTTTTTT.

The chain is built from TRBV7-2 and TRBJ2-2; 9 bases line up with TRBD1. Looked up from germline, CDR1 is SGHTA and CDR2 is FQGNSA. V lost 5 bases and J lost 8; bases outside the gene matches: 6. This CDR3 comprises 14 residues. In DNA, the CDR3 is TGTGCCAGCAGCGCGACGGACAGGGGTGGGGAGCTGTTTTTT. It translates to CASSATDRGGELFF.

The chain couples TRBV25-1 to TRBJ2-3; D ambiguous. Per germline, CDR1 MGHDK and CDR2 SYGVNS. Trimming took 3 bases from V and 2 from J, leaving 9 bases between them. This CDR3 has 14 residues. CDR3 loop: CASSDTGHTDTQYF. CDR3 nucleotides: TGTGCCAGCAGTGATACTGGCCACACAGATACGCAGTATTTT.

The chain recombines TRBV30 with TRBJ1-4; a possible D gene is TRBD1 (6 bases). The CDR3 has 15 amino acids. Trimming pared 3 bases from V and 4 bases from J, leaving 15 bases between. Germline V gene data show CDR1 as GTSNPN and CDR2 as SVGIG (reference sequence). DNA for the CDR3: TGTGCCTGGAGGCCCGACAGGCCCAGTAATGAAAAACTGTTTTTT. This codes for CAWRPDRPSNEKLFF.

The V call is TRBV5-6, the J call TRBJ1-4, with D possibly being TRBD1 (5 bases). V was shortened by 1 base and J by 7 bases, with 14 bases between the two germline ends. Germline loops: CDR1 SGHDT, CDR2 YYEEEE. There are 15 residues in the CDR3. This CDR3 reads CASSLYWQGGEKLFF. CDR3 sequence (DNA): TGTGCCAGCAGCTTGTACTGGCAGGGAGGTGAAAAACTGTTTTTT.

The chain has TRBV6-1 and TRBJ2-7; 7 positions agree with TRBD1. Looked up from germline, CDR1 is MNHNS and CDR2 is SASEGT. This CDR3 is 13 amino acids long. V was pared by 9 bases and J by 4 bases, with 9 bases of the junction left unmatched. This CDR3 reads CASGQAGLYEQYF. The DNA for the CDR3 is TGTGCCAGTGGACAGGCCGGCCTGTACGAGCAGTACTTC.

This clone was counted between two and nine times. This chain joins TRBV4-2 and TRBJ1-4; D gene unclear. In germline, CDR1 is LGHNA, CDR2 YNFKEQ. Trimming pared 5 bases from V and 8 bases from J, leaving 18 bases between. The CDR3 covers 15 residues. CDR3 DNA: TGTGCCAGCAGCAACCACGGGGAAGGAGACGAAAAACTGTTTTTT. This translates into CASSNHGEGDEKLFF.

The chain recombines TRBV6-1 with TRBJ1-3, with 7 bases matching TRBD1. In germline, CDR1 is MNHNS, CDR2 SASEGT. Unmatched junction bases numbered 8, after V lost 4 bases and J lost 2 bases. CDR3 length: 16 residues. The CDR3 DNA follows: TGTGCCAGCAGTGCCACCGGACAGGCCCCTGGAAACACCATATATTTT. This gives the protein CASSATGQAPGNTIYF.

There are a few counts of this clone. The chain recombines TRBV5-6 with TRBJ2-6; D unclear. V shed 1 base and J shed 0 bases, with 5 bases lying between them. The CDR3 runs 15 residues. The V gene's germline CDR1 is SGHDT and CDR2 YYEEEE. CDR3 residues: CASSLWNSGANVLTF. The CDR3 DNA sequence: TGTGCCAGCAGCTTGTGGAACTCTGGGGCCAACGTCCTGACTTTC.

The rearrangement uses TRBV10-3 and TRBJ1-1, with D maybe TRBD1 (5 bases). Trimming left V 11 bases short and J 3 bases short, with 10 bases between. Germline V gene data show CDR1 as ENHRY and CDR2 as SYGVKD. The CDR3 runs to 11 residues. DNA of the CDR3: TGTGCCGCCCGGGGGGACACTGAAGCTTTCTTT. Its protein is CAARGDTEAFF.

A single count supports this clone. V is TRBV19 and J is TRBJ1-5; D is undetermined. The CDR3 is 12 amino acids. CDR1 LNHDA and CDR2 SQIVND come from the germline V gene (reference sequence). Trimming removed 5 bases from V and 0 bases from J, with 2 bases in between. CDR3 in amino acids: CASSYSNQPQHF. As DNA, the CDR3 is TGTGCCAGTAGTTATAGCAATCAGCCCCAGCATTTT.

V usage is TRBV30 and J usage is TRBJ2-3; TRBD2 aligns across 8 bases. Losses at the gene ends were 0 bases for V and 2 bases for J; bases not matched to a gene: 4. Germline loops: CDR1 GTSNPN, CDR2 SVGIG (reference sequence). The CDR3 has 15 amino acids. CDR3 nucleotide sequence: TGTGCCTGGAGTGTTGGGACTAGAGACACAGATACGCAGTATTTT. Its translation: CAWSVGTRDTDTQYF.

This clone has only a few counts. V gene TRBV6-5 combines with J gene TRBJ1-2, with a weak D call TRBD1 (6 bases). Germline V gene sequence: CDR1 MNHEY, CDR2 SVGAGI. This CDR3 comprises 14 residues. V lost 10 bases to trimming and J lost 8 bases, with 23 bases between them. The CDR3 DNA reads TGTGCCACCCAAGGGGGGTCCGACCGAGGCGGCTACACCTTC. Protein product: CATQGGSDRGGYTF.

This chain links TRBV19 with TRBJ1-2; 9 nucleotides match TRBD1. CDR3 size: 15 residues. Germline V gives CDR1 LNHDA, CDR2 SQIVND (reference sequence). Trimming removed 4 bases from V and 4 bases from J; junction bases left unmatched: 7. CDR3 sequence reads: CASSTGQGQVYGYTF. In nucleotides, the CDR3 is TGTGCCAGTAGTACTGGACAGGGGCAAGTCTATGGCTACACCTTC.

The rearrangement joins TRBV27 to TRBJ1-1; D might be TRBD1 (6 bases). Trimming shortened V by 2 bases and J by 2 bases, and 18 bases separated the two germline ends. Germline lookup yields CDR1 MNHEY and CDR2 SMNVEV (reference sequence). The CDR3 consists of 17 residues. The CDR3 DNA follows: TGTGCCAGCAGTTTAATTGGGGGCGCATGGGGAAACACTGAAGCTTTCTTT. Its translation: CASSLIGGAWGNTEAFF.

In its sample, this clone was seen once. DNA of the CDR3: TGTGCCAGCTTAAACTCCGGGACATCGGCAGGAAAACTGTTTTTT. This sequence encodes CASLNSGTSAGKLFF. The rearrangement uses TRBV2 and TRBJ1-4; TRBD1 might be the D (6 bases). V was trimmed by 8 bases and J by 10 bases, leaving 23 bases between them. Germline V gene sequence: CDR1 SNHLY, CDR2 FYNNEI. CDR3 length: 15 amino acids.

This chain connects TRBV5-1 to TRBJ1-1; D possibly corresponds to TRBD1 (6 bases). Trimming cost V 3 bases and J 0 bases, with 9 bases left between them. Germline loops: CDR1 SGHRS, CDR2 YFSETQ. The CDR3 length is 14 residues. The CDR3 is CASSYGGVNTEAFF. Written as DNA, the CDR3 is TGCGCCAGCAGCTACGGGGGCGTGAACACTGAAGCTTTCTTT. Complete variable domain (other parts from reference TRBV5-1 and TRBJ1-1): KAGVTQTPRYLIKTRGQQVTLSCSPISGHRSVSWYQQTPGQGLQFLFEYFSETQRNKGNFPGRFSGRQFSNSRSEMNVSTLELGDSALYLCASSYGGVNTEAFFGQGTRLTVV.

This rearrangement joins TRBV18 to TRBJ1-1; 7 positions agree with TRBD1. J lost 4 bases, V lost 3 bases, and 2 bases had no gene match. Looked up from germline, CDR1 is KGHSH and CDR2 is LQKENI. The CDR3 spans 13 residues. The CDR3 DNA reads as TGTGCCAGCTCACCGGACAGGTCCACTGAAGCTTTCTTT. Protein: CASSPDRSTEAFF.